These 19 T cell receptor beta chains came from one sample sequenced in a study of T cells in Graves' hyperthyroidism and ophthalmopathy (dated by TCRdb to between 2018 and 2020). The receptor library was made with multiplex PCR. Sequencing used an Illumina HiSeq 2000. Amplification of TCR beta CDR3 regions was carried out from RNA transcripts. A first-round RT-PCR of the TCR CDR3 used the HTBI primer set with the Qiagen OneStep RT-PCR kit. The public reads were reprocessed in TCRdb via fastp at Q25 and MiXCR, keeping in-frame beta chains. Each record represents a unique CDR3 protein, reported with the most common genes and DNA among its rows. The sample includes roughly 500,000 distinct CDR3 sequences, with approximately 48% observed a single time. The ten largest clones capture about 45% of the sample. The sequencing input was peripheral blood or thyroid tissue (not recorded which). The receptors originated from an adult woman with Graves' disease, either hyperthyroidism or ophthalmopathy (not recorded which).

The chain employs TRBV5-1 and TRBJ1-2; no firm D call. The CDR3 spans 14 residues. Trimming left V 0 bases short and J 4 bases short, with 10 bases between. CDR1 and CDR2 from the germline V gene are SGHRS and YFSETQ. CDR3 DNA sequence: TGCGCCAGCAGCTTGGATCTGGGAGTCTATGGCTACACCTTC. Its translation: CASSLDLGVYGYTF.

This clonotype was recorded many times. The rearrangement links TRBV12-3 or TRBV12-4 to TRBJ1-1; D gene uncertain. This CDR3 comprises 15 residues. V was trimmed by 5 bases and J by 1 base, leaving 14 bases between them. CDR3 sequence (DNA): TGTGCCAGCAGTCTCCACGCGACACCGAACACTGAAGCTTTCTTT. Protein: CASSLHATPNTEAFF.

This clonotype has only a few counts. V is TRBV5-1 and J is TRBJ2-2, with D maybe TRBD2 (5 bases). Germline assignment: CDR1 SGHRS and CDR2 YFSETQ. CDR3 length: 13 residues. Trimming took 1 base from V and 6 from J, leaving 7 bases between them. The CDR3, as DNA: TGCGCCAGCAGCTTGATCGGGGCCGGGGAGCTGTTTTTT. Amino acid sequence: CASSLIGAGELFF.

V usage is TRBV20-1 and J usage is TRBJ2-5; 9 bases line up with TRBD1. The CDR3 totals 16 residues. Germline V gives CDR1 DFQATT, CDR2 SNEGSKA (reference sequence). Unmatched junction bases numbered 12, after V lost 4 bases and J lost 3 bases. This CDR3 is CSATGQDRGGEETQYF. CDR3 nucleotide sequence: TGCAGTGCTACGGGCCAAGACAGGGGGGGCGAAGAGACCCAGTACTTC.

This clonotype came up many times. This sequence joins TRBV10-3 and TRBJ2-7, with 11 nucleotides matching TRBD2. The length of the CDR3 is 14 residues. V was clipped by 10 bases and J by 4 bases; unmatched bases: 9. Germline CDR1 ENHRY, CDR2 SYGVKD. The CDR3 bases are TGTGCCACCCTGGATGGGACTAGCGGTTACGAGCAGTACTTC. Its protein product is CATLDGTSGYEQYF.

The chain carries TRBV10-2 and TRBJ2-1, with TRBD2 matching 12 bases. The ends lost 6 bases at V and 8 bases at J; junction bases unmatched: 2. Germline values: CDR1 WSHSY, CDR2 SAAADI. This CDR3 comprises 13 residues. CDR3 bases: TGCGCCAGCAGACTAGCGGGAGGTTATGAGCAGTTCTTC. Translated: CASRLAGGYEQFF.

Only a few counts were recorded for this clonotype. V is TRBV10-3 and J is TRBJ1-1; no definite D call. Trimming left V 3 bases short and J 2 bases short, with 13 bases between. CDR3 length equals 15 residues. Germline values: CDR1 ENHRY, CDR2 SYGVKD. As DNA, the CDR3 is TGTGCCATCAGTGACCCCACAAGTACCAACACTGAAGCTTTCTTT. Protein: CAISDPTSTNTEAFF.

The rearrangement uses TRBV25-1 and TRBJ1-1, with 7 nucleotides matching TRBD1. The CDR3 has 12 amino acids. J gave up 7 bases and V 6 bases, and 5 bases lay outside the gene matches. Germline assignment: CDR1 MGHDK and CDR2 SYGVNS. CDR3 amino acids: CASRGTAGEAFF. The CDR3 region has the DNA TGTGCCAGCAGAGGGACAGCCGGTGAAGCTTTCTTT.

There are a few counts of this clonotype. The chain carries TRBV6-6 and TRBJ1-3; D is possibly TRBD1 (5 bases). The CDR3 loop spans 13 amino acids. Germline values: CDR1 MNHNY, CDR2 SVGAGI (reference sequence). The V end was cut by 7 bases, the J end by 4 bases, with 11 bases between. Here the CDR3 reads CASIGTSGNTIYF. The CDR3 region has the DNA TGTGCCAGCATCGGGACTAGCGGAAACACCATATATTTT.

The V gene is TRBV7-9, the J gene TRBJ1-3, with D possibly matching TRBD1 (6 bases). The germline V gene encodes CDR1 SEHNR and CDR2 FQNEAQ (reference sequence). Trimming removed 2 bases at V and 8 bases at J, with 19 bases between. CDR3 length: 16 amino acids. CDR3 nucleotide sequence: TGTGCCAGCAGCTTAAGAGAGGGGGTCCATGGCTACACCATATATTTT. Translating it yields CASSLREGVHGYTIYF.

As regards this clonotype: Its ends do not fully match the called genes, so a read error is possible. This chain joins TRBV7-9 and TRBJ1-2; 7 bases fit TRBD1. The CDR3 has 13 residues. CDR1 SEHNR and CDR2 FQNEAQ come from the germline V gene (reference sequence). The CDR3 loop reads CASSLLTGQGCTF. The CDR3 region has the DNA TGTGCAAGCAGCTTACTGACAGGGCAAGGCTGCACCTTC.

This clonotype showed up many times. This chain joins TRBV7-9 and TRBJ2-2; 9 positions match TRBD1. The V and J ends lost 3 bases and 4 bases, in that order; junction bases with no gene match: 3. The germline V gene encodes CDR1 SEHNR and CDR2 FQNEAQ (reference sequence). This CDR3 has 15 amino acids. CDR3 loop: CASSFWTGVTGELFF. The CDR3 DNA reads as TGTGCCAGCAGCTTCTGGACAGGGGTCACCGGGGAGCTGTTTTTT.

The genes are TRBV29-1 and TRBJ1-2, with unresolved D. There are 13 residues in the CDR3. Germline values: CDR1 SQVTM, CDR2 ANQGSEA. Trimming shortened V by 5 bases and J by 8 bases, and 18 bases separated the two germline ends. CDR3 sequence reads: CSVRVGSTRGYTF. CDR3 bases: TGCAGCGTTCGTGTCGGGAGCACGCGAGGCTACACCTTC.

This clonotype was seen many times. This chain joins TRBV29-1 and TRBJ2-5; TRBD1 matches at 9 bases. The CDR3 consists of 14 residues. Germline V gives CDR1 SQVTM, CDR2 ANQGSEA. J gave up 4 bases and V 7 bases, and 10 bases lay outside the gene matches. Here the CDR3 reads CSDLRTGAGETQYF. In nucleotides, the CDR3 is TGCAGCGACCTGAGGACAGGGGCGGGAGAGACCCAGTACTTC.

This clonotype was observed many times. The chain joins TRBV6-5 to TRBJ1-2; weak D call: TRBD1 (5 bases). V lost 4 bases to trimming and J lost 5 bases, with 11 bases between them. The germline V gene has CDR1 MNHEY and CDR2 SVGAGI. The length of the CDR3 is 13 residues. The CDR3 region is CASSSLDTYGYTF. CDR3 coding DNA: TGTGCCAGCAGTTCCCTGGACACTTATGGCTACACCTTC.

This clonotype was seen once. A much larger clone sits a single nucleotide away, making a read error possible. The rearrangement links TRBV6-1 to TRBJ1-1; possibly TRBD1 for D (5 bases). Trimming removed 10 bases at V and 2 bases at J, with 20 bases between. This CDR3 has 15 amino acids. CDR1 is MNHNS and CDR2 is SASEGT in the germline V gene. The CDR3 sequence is CAIRETEYLNTEAFF. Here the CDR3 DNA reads TGTGCCATCAGGGAAACAGAATACCTTAACACTGAAGCTTTCTTT.

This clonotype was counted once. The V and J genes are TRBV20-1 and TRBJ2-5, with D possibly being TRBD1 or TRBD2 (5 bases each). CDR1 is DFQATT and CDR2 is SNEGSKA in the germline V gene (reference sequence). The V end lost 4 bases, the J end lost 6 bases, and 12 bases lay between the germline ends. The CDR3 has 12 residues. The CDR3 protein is CSATQGVKTQYF. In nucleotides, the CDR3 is TGCAGTGCTACCCAGGGAGTGAAGACCCAGTACTTC.

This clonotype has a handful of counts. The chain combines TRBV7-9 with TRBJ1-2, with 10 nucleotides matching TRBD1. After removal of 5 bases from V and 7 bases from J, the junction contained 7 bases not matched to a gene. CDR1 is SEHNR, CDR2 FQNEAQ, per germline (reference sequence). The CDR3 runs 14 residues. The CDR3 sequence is CASSHRDRGIGYTF. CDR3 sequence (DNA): TGTGCCAGCAGCCACCGGGACAGGGGAATTGGCTACACCTTC.

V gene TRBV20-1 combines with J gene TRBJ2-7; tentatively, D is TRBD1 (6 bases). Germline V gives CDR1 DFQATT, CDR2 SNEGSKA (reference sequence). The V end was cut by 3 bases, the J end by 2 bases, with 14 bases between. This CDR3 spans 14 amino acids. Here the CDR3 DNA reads TGCAGTGCTAGCGGGGACACTTACCCCTACGAGCAGTACTTC. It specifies CSASGDTYPYEQYF.